This entry lists 21 T cell receptor beta chains sequenced from one sample in a study of low-dose radiotherapy and immunotherapy resistance in tumors. Sample time point: after trial treatment. The treatment: LDRT plus nivolumab, ipilimumab, low-dose cyclophosphamide and aspirin (RACIN trial). First-strand cDNA used TRAV- and TRBV-specific primers, covering alpha and beta chains. PCR amplification of the TCRs was performed with Phusion for approximately 20 PCR cycles, and it relied on a constant-region primer together with a V-primer adapter. TCRdb passed the reads through MiXCR, listing each CDR3 protein once. The table shows approximately 80,000 distinct CDR3 sequences, with less than 20% occurring only once. The sample here was PBMCs, taken after low-dose radiotherapy plus immunotherapy. The origin of the receptors is a male donor with prostate cancer.

This clonotype appeared many times. The rearrangement uses TRBV6-6 and TRBJ2-1, with 10 bases aligning to TRBD1. The CDR3 extends over 13 amino acids. Trimming at V came to 8 bases and at J to 8 bases, leaving 6 bases not matched to a gene. Looked up from germline, CDR1 is MNHNY and CDR2 is SVGAGI (reference sequence). The CDR3 nucleotides are TGTGCCAGCGGGCGACAGGGGGCCGATGAGCAGTTCTTC. Its protein product is CASGRQGADEQFF.

Many counts were recorded for this clonotype. The chain joins TRBV27 to TRBJ2-5, with 12 nucleotides matching TRBD2. V lost 5 bases to trimming and J lost 4 bases; unmatched junction nucleotides: 5. The CDR3 is 15 residues long. CDR1 is MNHEY, CDR2 SMNVEV, per germline (reference sequence). In nucleotides, the CDR3 is TGTGCCAGCAGTCCGACTAGCGGGAGAGCAGAGACCCAGTACTTC. Translation gives CASSPTSGRAETQYF.

This clonotype was recorded at least ten times. The chain uses TRBV2 and TRBJ1-3; the D is unclear. Germline V gene data show CDR1 as SNHLY and CDR2 as FYNNEI. The CDR3 contains 13 residues. Trimming pared 2 bases from V and 4 bases from J, leaving 6 bases between. CDR3 residues: CASSELGGNTIYF. The CDR3 bases are TGTGCCAGCAGTGAATTAGGGGGAAACACCATATATTTT.

This clonotype was seen at least ten times. V usage is TRBV7-6 and J usage is TRBJ2-1, with TRBD2 matching over 10 bases. The J segment lost 7 bases and the V segment lost 4 bases, leaving 4 bases of the junction unmatched. The CDR3 length is 14 residues. The V gene's germline CDR1 is SGHVS and CDR2 FNYEAQ. The CDR3 here is CASSSGLATNEQFF. The CDR3 DNA reads TGTGCCAGCAGCTCGGGACTAGCGACAAATGAGCAGTTCTTC. The whole variable domain, remainder taken from reference TRBV7-6 and TRBJ2-1, is GAGVSQSPRYKVTKRGQDVALRCDPISGHVSLYWYRQALGQGPEFLTYFNYEAQQDKSGLPNDRFSAERPEGSISTLTIQRTEQRDSAMYRCASSSGLATNEQFFGPGTRLTVL.

This clonotype was observed at least ten times. The chain employs TRBV6-2 or TRBV6-3 and TRBJ1-5; D is ambiguous. From germline, CDR1 is MNHEY and CDR2 SVGEGT. This CDR3 has 15 amino acids. Trimming cost V 4 bases and J 1 base, with 11 bases left between them. This CDR3 is CASSSDSGSNQPQHF. The CDR3 DNA reads as TGTGCCAGCAGTTCAGACTCCGGCAGCAATCAGCCCCAGCATTTT.

This clonotype was counted at least ten times. Relative to the germline gene, one junction end is altered; a read error may explain this. The gene calls are TRBV28 and TRBJ2-3, with D perhaps matching TRBD1 or TRBD2 (5 bases each). Germline V gene sequence: CDR1 MDHEN, CDR2 SYDVKM. The CDR3 is 15 amino acids. CDR3 sequence (DNA): TGTGCCACCAGTCCCGGGACCGAGGCATCAGATACGCAGTATTTT. The encoded protein is CATSPGTEASDTQYF.

This clonotype came up many times. The chain links TRBV5-1 to TRBJ2-1; D is uncertain. The CDR3 runs to 15 residues. CDR1 and CDR2 from the germline V gene are SGHRS and YFSETQ. Trimming removed 1 base at V and 2 bases at J, with 10 bases between. CDR3 DNA sequence: TGCGCCAGCAGCTTGACAGATACGGCCTACAATGAGCAGTTCTTC. Protein: CASSLTDTAYNEQFF.

In this sample, this clonotype turned up many times. This chain uses TRBV5-1 with TRBJ2-1; TRBD2 agrees at 9 bases. The trim removed 0 bases at V and 5 bases at J, leaving 0 bases unmatched. Germline CDR1 is SGHRS and CDR2 is YFSETQ. The CDR3 sequence is 14 residues long. This chain's CDR3 is CASSLGLADNEQFF. The DNA for the CDR3 is TGCGCCAGCAGCTTGGGACTAGCGGACAATGAGCAGTTCTTC.

The V gene is TRBV28, the J gene TRBJ2-3; 9 bases align to TRBD1. The V gene end was trimmed by 5 bases and the J gene end by 5 bases; junction bases not matched to a gene: 8. The CDR3 has 15 amino acids. The V gene's germline CDR1 is MDHEN and CDR2 SYDVKM. DNA of the CDR3: TGTGCCAGCAGTCTCGGGACAGGGCGATTAGATACGCAGTATTTT. It codes for CASSLGTGRLDTQYF.

Turning to this clonotype: Just one base apart from a much larger clone, this may be a read error. The chain combines TRBV30 with TRBJ2-6, with TRBD1 as a possible D gene (5 bases). Trimming cost V 8 bases and J 5 bases, with 16 bases left between them. The CDR3 extends over 14 amino acids. The germline gives CDR1 GTSNPN, CDR2 SVGIG (reference sequence). The CDR3 nucleotides read TGTGCCCGGAAGTCAGGGTCTAGGGCCAACGTCCTGACTTTC. Translation: CARKSGSRANVLTF.

This clonotype was observed many times. The V call is TRBV5-1, the J call TRBJ1-1; weak D call: TRBD1 (5 bases). V was shortened by 1 base and J by 8 bases, with 9 bases between the two germline ends. There are 12 residues in the CDR3. Germline CDR1 reads SGHRS; CDR2 reads YFSETQ. As DNA, the CDR3 is TGCGCCAGCAGCTTGCAGGGAATAGAAGCTTTCTTT. This sequence encodes CASSLQGIEAFF.

The chain is built from TRBV7-2 and TRBJ2-5, with a tentative D call TRBD2 (6 bases). Germline CDR1 reads SGHTA; CDR2 reads FQGNSA. This CDR3 contains 15 residues. The V and J ends lost 2 bases and 4 bases respectively, with 14 bases between them. The CDR3 here is CASSLPGAEGETQYF. CDR3 sequence (DNA): TGTGCCAGCAGCTTACCCGGGGCGGAGGGAGAGACCCAGTACTTC.

This clonotype was detected many times. The genes are TRBV15 and TRBJ2-5, with a tentative D call TRBD1 (6 bases). This CDR3 has 13 residues. V shed 1 base and J shed 3 bases, with 6 bases lying between them. Germline CDR1 reads LNHNV; CDR2 reads YYDKDF (reference sequence). In DNA, the CDR3 is TGTGCCACCAGCAGAGGACAGGAAGAGACCCAGTACTTC. Translated, it gives CATSRGQEETQYF.

This clonotype was counted many times. The chain uses TRBV29-1 and TRBJ2-2; possibly TRBD2 for D (6 bases). V was pared by 7 bases and J by 4 bases, with 10 bases between. The CDR3 has 12 residues. Per germline, CDR1 SQVTM and CDR2 ANQGSEA. The chain's CDR3 is CSGGLSTGELFF. The CDR3 DNA sequence: TGCAGCGGGGGACTTAGCACCGGGGAGCTGTTTTTT.

This clonotype was seen many times. This chain joins TRBV7-8 and TRBJ2-3; D is tentatively TRBD1 or TRBD2 (6 bases each). The CDR3 runs 15 residues. Germline CDR1 reads SGHVS; CDR2 reads FQNEAQ. Trimming took off 1 base at V and 3 bases at J, with 11 bases between the two ends. The CDR3 is CASSLGGALTDTQYF. CDR3 in DNA: TGTGCCAGCAGCTTAGGGGGGGCATTGACAGATACGCAGTATTTT.

The chain uses TRBV6-4 and TRBJ2-5; D ambiguous. The germline V gene encodes CDR1 MRHNA and CDR2 SNTAGT. The germline V and J ends were trimmed by 2 bases and 7 bases, with 8 bases remaining between them. The CDR3 spans 12 residues. CDR3 DNA: TGTGCCAGCAGTGACCATCTAGGGACCCAGTACTTC. This translates into CASSDHLGTQYF.

Many counts were recorded for this clonotype. J is TRBJ2-7 and V is TRBV10-3; 11 nucleotides line up with TRBD1. The V gene's germline CDR1 is ENHRY and CDR2 SYGVKD. Germline trimming cut 3 bases from V and 5 bases from J; bases unmatched to any gene: 6. The CDR3 is 15 residues long. The CDR3 is CAISESRDRGDEQYF. DNA for the CDR3: TGTGCCATCAGTGAATCTAGGGACAGGGGGGACGAGCAGTACTTC.

A remark on this clonotype: The junction departs from the called germline gene at one end, perhaps through a read error. V and J are TRBV5-1 and TRBJ2-5; the match to TRBD2 covers 15 bases. The CDR3 loop spans 15 amino acids. Germline loops: CDR1 SGHRS, CDR2 YFSETQ. CDR3 coding DNA: TGCACCAGCAGCTTGGGACTAGCGGGAGGAGAGACCCAGTACTTC. Its translation is CTSSLGLAGGETQYF.

The table lists this clonotype with many counts. The genes are TRBV5-1 and TRBJ2-3; 11 bases match TRBD2. The V gene's germline CDR1 is SGHRS and CDR2 YFSETQ. V shed 0 bases, J shed 2 bases, and the junction held 5 bases outside the gene matches. The CDR3 is 17 amino acids. The CDR3 bases are TGCGCCAGCAGCTTGGGTGCTAGCGGGAGGTCCACAGATACGCAGTATTTT. Translated, it gives CASSLGASGRSTDTQYF.

The sample holds a few counts of this clonotype. The chain joins TRBV28 to TRBJ2-1; 8 bases align to TRBD2. The CDR3 contains 17 residues. V lost 5 bases and J lost 0; bases outside the gene matches: 9. Germline CDR1 is MDHEN and CDR2 is SYDVKM. The CDR3, as DNA: TGTGCCAGCAGTCCCTCACCAGCGGGAGTCTCCTACAATGAGCAGTTCTTC. This translates into CASSPSPAGVSYNEQFF.

Many counts were recorded for this clonotype. The chain links TRBV10-3 to TRBJ2-6; 7 bases are a match to TRBD1. Trimming took 0 bases from V and 2 from J; bases not matched to a gene: 1. The CDR3 is 16 residues long. Per the germline V gene, CDR1 is ENHRY and CDR2 is SYGVKD. The CDR3 DNA is TGTGCCATCAGTGAGTCCCAGGGGGCTGGGGCCAACGTCCTGACTTTC. Translating gives CAISESQGAGANVLTF.